Presented here are 5 T cell receptor beta chains from one specimen sequenced in a study of blood T cell repertoires in COVID-19. Profiled with immunoSEQ multiplex PCR; TCRdb holds only in-frame clones, not every one. The sample has some 270,000 clones, about 90% seen once. Sequencing used PBMCs or T cells enriched from blood (not recorded which). These TCRs come from a woman between 55 and 75 years old who had recovered from COVID-19.

This chain uses TRBV6-5 with TRBJ1-2; 8 bases align to TRBD1. The junction had 10 bases not matched to a gene; V was cut back by 5 bases and J by 8 bases. CDR3 size: 14 residues. The germline V gene has CDR1 MNHEY and CDR2 SVGAGI. This chain's CDR3 is CASSPDRVVGGYTF. CDR3 in DNA: TGTGCCAGCAGTCCGGACAGGGTAGTTGGAGGCTACACCTTC.

This clone is a singleton in its sample. This chain links TRBV7-3 with TRBJ2-1; 7 bases are shared with TRBD2. The germline CDR1 and CDR2 sequences are SGHTA and FQGTGA. CDR3 length: 17 amino acids. Trimming took 6 bases from V and 3 from J; bases not matched to a gene: 14. The CDR3 region has the DNA TGTGCCAGCAGTTACTCGGTAGTGGGCGGGGGCTACAATGAGCAGTTCTTC. It encodes CASSYSVVGGGYNEQFF.

This rearrangement joins TRBV7-3 to TRBJ1-5; possibly TRBD1 for D (6 bases). This CDR3 is built from 13 residues. Germline V lookup: CDR1 SGHTA, CDR2 FQGTGA. Trimming removed 4 bases at V and 4 bases at J, with 8 bases between. This chain's CDR3 is CASSSTGNQPQHF. The CDR3, as DNA: TGTGCCAGCAGCTCTACAGGGAATCAGCCCCAGCATTTT.

CDR3 sequence reads: CASIRQGGPGNTIYF. The CDR3 region has the DNA TGTGCCAGCATCCGCCAGGGGGGACCTGGAAACACCATATATTTT. The V call is TRBV5-5, the J call TRBJ1-3; 7 nucleotides line up with TRBD1. This CDR3 contains 15 residues. Germline CDR1 and CDR2: SGHKS and YYEKEE (reference sequence). The junction had 8 bases not matched to a gene; V was cut back by 6 bases and J by 2 bases.

The J gene is TRBJ1-1, the V gene TRBV5-8; unclear D gene. From germline, CDR1 is SGHTS and CDR2 YDEGEE. With 4 bases removed from V and 1 base from J, the gap between germline ends came to 14 bases. This CDR3 is 15 amino acids long. Here the CDR3 reads CASSRREGPNTEAFF. The CDR3 DNA is TGTGCCAGCAGCCGGCGGGAGGGCCCGAACACTGAAGCTTTCTTT.